This T cell receptor beta chain was recorded in a study of CD8+CD57+ T cells in acquired aplastic anemia. Study-level information: The sorted CD4+ and CD8+ cells yielded an average around 3.2 ug of DNA. Study results and limitations: Common to patients and controls were roughly 30 CD8+ CDR3 sequences. Levels of CD8+ Simpson's diversity were not significantly distinct in patients versus controls.

Researchers used genomic DNA as the template to profile TCR beta VDJ and CDR3. TCRdb ran MiXCR on the reads and lists one entry per CDR3 protein. The table shows around 180,000 distinct CDR3 sequences, with 64% occurring only once. Regarding this clonotype: What it binds is not known.

This TCR derives from a human donor with severe aplastic anemia or a healthy control (not recorded which). Sample: sorted CD4+, CD8+, or CD8+CD57+ T cells (not recorded which) from PBMCs.

In nucleotides, the CDR3 is TGTGCCAGTAAAGGGGGGGTTCCGGGCTACACCTTC. It encodes CASKGGVPGYTF. The genes are TRBV19 and TRBJ1-2; D is possibly TRBD1 (6 bases). This CDR3 is built from 12 residues. The V end lost 7 bases, the J end lost 8 bases, and 14 bases lay between the germline ends. The V gene's germline CDR1 is LNHDA and CDR2 SQIVND (reference sequence).